The clone carrying this TCR beta chain was recorded at least ten times. This sample was included in a study of T cells after yellow fever vaccination. Study-wide findings and caveats: Boosting was followed by the reappearance of most primary-vaccination clones (about 96% CD4, about 88% CD8). The secondary response peaked faster, at day 5 versus 15, but was weaker. A limited proportion of clonotypes was detected within both the CD4 and CD8 compartments.

As TCR cDNA was made by 5'RACE template switching, a universal primer site and UMIs were added. TCRdb passed the 5' RACE reads through MiXCR, listing each CDR3 protein once. The sample yields tens of thousands of distinct CDR3 sequences, around 5.8% seen once. Germline CDR1 SGHRS, CDR2 YFSETQ. The CDR3 is made up of 15 amino acids. J was trimmed by 6 bases and V by 4 bases; bases with no gene match: 10. The origin of this receptor is a man aged 30-40 years who received the YFV17D yellow fever vaccine. V and J are TRBV5-1 and TRBJ2-3, with 8 bases aligning to TRBD2. The sequenced sample was PBMCs, either bulk or a sorted T-cell subset (CD4+, CD8+, memory, or dextramer-sorted; not recorded which), obtained on the day of the yellow fever booster vaccination. CDR3: CASSPRDGGEDTQYF. CDR3 sequence (DNA): TGCGCCAGCAGCCCACGGGACGGGGGGGAGGATACGCAGTATTTT.